The rows below give T cell receptor beta chains drawn from one sample of a study of blood T cell repertoires in COVID-19. Some clones are missing from TCRdb's copy, which holds only in-frame ones; the method was immunoSEQ multiplex PCR. The repertoire holds about 78,000 clones, with about 83% as singletons. Sequencing was carried out using peripheral blood. The source of these receptors is a woman older than 75 with active or convalescent COVID-19. CDR3s include the opening cysteine and the closing phenylalanine or tryptophan. The D gene is left open where the match is weak. A row's size may be missing; if present it is once, few, many or a size class.

TRBV4-1,TRBD1,TRBJ1-1,-,TGCGCCAGCAGCCCAAGAGACAGGGGGCGAGAGGGCACTGAAGCTTTCTTT,CASSPRDRGREGTEAFF
TRBV7-2,TRBD2,TRBJ2-1,-,TGTGCCAGCAGCTCCGTCCCCGGGACTAGCAGATACAATGAGCAGTTCTTC,CASSSVPGTSRYNEQFF
TRBV10-3,-,TRBJ1-4,-,TGTGCCATCAGTCAGGGAAGTGAAAAACTGTTTTTT,CAISQGSEKLFF
TRBV5-1,TRBD2,TRBJ2-7,-,TGCGCCAGCAGCTTGGAACTAGCGGGAGGTTTCTACGAGCAGTACTTC,CASSLELAGGFYEQYF
TRBV7-2,TRBD1,TRBJ2-7,-,TGTGCCAGCAGCTGGGACAGGGCCTCCTACGAGCAGTACTTC,CASSWDRASYEQYF
TRBV7-2,TRBD1,TRBJ1-2,-,TGTGCCAGCAGCTACGGGGACAGGGTTAGTGGCTACACCTTC,CASSYGDRVSGYTF
TRBV5-6,TRBD2,TRBJ2-2,-,TGTGCCAGCAGCGAACCGGGACTAGCGAAGGCCGGGGAGCTGTTTTTT,CASSEPGLAKAGELFF
TRBV7-7,TRBD2,TRBJ2-7,-,TGTGCTAGCAGCAGCGGACTAGCGGGAGCGGGCGAGCAGTACTTC,CASSSGLAGAGEQYF
TRBV6-2/TRBV6-3,-,TRBJ1-5,-,TGTGCCAGCAGTTCAGTAAATAGCAATCAGCCCCAGCATTTT,CASSSVNSNQPQHF
TRBV6-6,TRBD2,TRBJ2-1,-,TGTGCCAGCAGTCCTGCAGGGACTAGCGGAAACAATGAGCAGTTCTTC,CASSPAGTSGNNEQFF
TRBV7-7,TRBD1,TRBJ2-5,-,TGTGCTAGCAGCGCCCGGACAGGGGATAGAGAGACCCAGTACTTC,CASSARTGDRETQYF
TRBV3-1/TRBV3-2,-,TRBJ2-3,-,TGTGCCAGCAGCCAAGACGTCGTGGAGGGGAGCACAGATACGCAGTATTTT,CASSQDVVEGSTDTQYF
TRBV19,TRBD1,TRBJ2-7,-,TGTGCCAGTGCAGGGGGCCCCGAGCAGTACTTC,CASAGGPEQYF
TRBV7-2,-,TRBJ2-2,-,TGTGCCAGCAGCTTAGTGGGGCGGGGCTCTACCGGGGAGCTGTTTTTT,CASSLVGRGSTGELFF
TRBV6-5,TRBD2,TRBJ2-4,few,TGTGCCAGCAGTCTCCCAGGACTAGCGGGACTTCAGTACTTC,CASSLPGLAGLQYF
TRBV28,TRBD2,TRBJ2-7,-,TGTGCCAGCAGTTTAGCGGGAGGGTCATACGAGCAGTACTTC,CASSLAGGSYEQYF
TRBV28,-,TRBJ2-7,-,TGTGCCAGCAGTTTAACAAAGCGCGAGCAGTACTTC,CASSLTKREQYF
TRBV11-2,-,TRBJ1-2,-,TGTGCCAGCAGCTTAGATGGGGGCCTCTATGGCTACACCTTC,CASSLDGGLYGYTF
TRBV18,TRBD1,TRBJ1-2,-,TGTGCCAGCTCTCCGGACAGGGGCCCTAACTATGGCTACACCTTC,CASSPDRGPNYGYTF
TRBV7-9,-,TRBJ1-2,few,TGTGCCAGCAGCCAAACAGGGAACCATGGCTACACCTTC,CASSQTGNHGYTF
TRBV6-2/TRBV6-3,-,TRBJ1-2,-,TGTGCCAGCAGTACCGGGGGCTATGGCTACACCTTC,CASSTGGYGYTF
TRBV11-2,TRBD2,TRBJ2-1,-,TGTGCCAGCAGCTTATCGGGCGGGAGGGTCTACAATGAGCAGTTCTTC,CASSLSGGRVYNEQFF